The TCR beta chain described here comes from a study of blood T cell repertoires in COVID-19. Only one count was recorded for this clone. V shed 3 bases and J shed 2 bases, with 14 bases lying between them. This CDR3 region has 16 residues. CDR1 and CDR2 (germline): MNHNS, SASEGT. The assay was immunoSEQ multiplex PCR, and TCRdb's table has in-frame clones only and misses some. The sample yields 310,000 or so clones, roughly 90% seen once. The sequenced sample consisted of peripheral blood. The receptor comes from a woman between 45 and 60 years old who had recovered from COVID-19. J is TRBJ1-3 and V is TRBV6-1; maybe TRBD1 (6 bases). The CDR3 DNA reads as TGTGCCAGCAGTGACCTTCGCAGGGACACTGGAAACACCATATATTTT. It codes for CASSDLRRDTGNTIYF.